This T cell receptor beta chain was identified in a study of OX40 agonist ivuxolimab in advanced cancers. Whole-study context: Patients were under 90% male with ages roughly 20 to 90, mean about 65. Study-level results: The expanded peripheral T cells' antigen specificity was not determined. Certain nonresponders likewise exhibited a low normalized T-cell clonal expansion. With doses of 0.1-3.0 mg/kg, partial responders showed among the lowest clonal expansion.

A word on this clone: The antigen is undetermined.

Profiled with immunoSEQ multiplex PCR; TCRdb holds only in-frame clones, not every one. The sample records 55,000 to 70,000 clones, just under 90% being singletons. The sequence was obtained from an adult with an advanced solid tumor such as melanoma, head and neck, liver or kidney cancer. The input for sequencing was CD4+ or CD8+ T cells sorted from blood, taken in a trial of the OX40 agonist ivuxolimab.

The CDR3 region is CASSEDRGQTEAFF. The CDR3 DNA is TGTGCCAGCAGTGAGGACAGGGGGCAGACTGAAGCTTTCTTT. The chain uses TRBV6-1 and TRBJ1-1; TRBD1 matches at 11 bases. CDR1 is MNHNS and CDR2 is SASEGT in the germline V gene. The CDR3 spans 14 residues. J lost 5 bases, V lost 3 bases, and 2 bases had no gene match.